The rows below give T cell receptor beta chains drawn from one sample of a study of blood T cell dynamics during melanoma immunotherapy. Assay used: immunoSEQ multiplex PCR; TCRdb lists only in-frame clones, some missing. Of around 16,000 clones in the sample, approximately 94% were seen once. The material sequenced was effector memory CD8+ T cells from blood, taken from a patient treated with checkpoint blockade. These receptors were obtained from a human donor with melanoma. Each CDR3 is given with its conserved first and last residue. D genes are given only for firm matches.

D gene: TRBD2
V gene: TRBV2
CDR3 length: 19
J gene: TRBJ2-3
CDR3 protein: CASSERRIARELGTDTQYF
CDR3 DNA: TGTGCCAGCAGTGAAAGAAGGATAGCGCGGGAGCTGGGCACAGATACGCAGTATTTT

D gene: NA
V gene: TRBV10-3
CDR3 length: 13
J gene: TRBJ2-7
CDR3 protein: CASSYGWSGEQYF
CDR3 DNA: TGTGCCAGCAGTTACGGTTGGAGCGGCGAGCAGTACTTC

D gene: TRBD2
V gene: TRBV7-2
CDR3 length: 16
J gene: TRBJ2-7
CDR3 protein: CASSLVGLGRAYEQYF
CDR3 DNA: TGTGCCAGCAGCTTAGTAGGTCTCGGGAGGGCCTACGAGCAGTACTTC

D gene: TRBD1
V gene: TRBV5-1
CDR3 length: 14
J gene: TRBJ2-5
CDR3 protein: CASSLRRGRETQYF
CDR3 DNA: TGCGCCAGCAGCTTGAGAAGGGGGCGGGAGACCCAGTACTTC

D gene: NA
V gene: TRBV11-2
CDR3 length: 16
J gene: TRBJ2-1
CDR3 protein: CASSLEEVGRDNEQFF
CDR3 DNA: TGTGCCAGCAGCTTAGAGGAGGTCGGGCGGGACAATGAGCAGTTCTTC

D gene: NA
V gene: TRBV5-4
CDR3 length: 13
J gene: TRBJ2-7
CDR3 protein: CASSFGTTYEQYF
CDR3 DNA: TGTGCCAGCAGCTTCGGGACCACCTACGAGCAGTACTTC

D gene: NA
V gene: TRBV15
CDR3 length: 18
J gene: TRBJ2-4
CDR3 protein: CATSRDGGGRVAKNIQYF
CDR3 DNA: TGTGCCACCAGCAGAGATGGGGGGGGGCGCGTAGCCAAAAACATTCAGTACTTC

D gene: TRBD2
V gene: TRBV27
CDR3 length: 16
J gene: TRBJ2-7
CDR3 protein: CASSLWGTSGSYEQYF
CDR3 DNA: TGTGCCAGCAGTTTATGGGGGACTAGCGGGAGCTACGAGCAGTACTTC

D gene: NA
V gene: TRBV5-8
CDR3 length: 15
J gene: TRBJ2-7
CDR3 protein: CASILLVSGDYEQYF
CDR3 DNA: TGTGCCAGCATCCTCCTCGTCTCAGGAGACTACGAGCAGTACTTC

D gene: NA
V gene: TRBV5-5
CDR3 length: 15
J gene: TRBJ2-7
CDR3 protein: CASSLKEGGRREQYF
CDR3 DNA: TGTGCCAGCAGCTTAAAGGAGGGGGGTCGGAGAGAGCAGTACTTC